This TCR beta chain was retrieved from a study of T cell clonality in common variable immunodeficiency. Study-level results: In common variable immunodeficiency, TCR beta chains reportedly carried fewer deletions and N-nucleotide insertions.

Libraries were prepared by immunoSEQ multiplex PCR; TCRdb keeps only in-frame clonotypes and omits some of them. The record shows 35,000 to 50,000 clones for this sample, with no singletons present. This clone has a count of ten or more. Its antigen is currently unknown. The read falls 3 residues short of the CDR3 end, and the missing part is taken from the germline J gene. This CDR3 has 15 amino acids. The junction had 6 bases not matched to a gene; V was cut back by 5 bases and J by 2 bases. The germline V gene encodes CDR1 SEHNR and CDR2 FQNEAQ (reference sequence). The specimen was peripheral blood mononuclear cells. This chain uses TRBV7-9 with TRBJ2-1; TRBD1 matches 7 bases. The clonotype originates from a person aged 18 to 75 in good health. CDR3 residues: CASSPSGTAYNEQFF. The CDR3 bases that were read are TGTGCCAGCAGCCCCTCCGGGACAGCCTACAATGAG. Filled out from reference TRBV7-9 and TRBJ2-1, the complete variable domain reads DTGVSQNPRHKITKRGQNVTFRCDPISEHNRLYWYRQTLGQGPEFLTYFQNEAQLEKSRLLSDRFSAERPKGSFSTLEIQRTEQGDSAMYLCASSPSGTAYNEQFFGPGTRLTVL.